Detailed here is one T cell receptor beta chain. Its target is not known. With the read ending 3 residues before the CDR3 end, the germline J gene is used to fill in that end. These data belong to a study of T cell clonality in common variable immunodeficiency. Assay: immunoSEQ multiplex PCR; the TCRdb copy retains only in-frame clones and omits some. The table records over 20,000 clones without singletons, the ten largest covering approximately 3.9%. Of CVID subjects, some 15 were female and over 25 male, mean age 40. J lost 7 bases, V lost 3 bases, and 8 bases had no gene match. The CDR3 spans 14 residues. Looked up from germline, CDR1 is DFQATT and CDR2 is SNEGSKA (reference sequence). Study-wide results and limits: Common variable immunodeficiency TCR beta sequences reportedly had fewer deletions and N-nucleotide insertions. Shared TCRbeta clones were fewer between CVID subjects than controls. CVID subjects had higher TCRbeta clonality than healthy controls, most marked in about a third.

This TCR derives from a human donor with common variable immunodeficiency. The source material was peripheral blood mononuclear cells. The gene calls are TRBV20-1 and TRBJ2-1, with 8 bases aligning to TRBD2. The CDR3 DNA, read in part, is TGCAGTGCTAGGTCCAGCGGGAGAGGTAATGAG. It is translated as CSARSSGRGNE. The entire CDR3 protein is CSARSSGRGNEQFF.